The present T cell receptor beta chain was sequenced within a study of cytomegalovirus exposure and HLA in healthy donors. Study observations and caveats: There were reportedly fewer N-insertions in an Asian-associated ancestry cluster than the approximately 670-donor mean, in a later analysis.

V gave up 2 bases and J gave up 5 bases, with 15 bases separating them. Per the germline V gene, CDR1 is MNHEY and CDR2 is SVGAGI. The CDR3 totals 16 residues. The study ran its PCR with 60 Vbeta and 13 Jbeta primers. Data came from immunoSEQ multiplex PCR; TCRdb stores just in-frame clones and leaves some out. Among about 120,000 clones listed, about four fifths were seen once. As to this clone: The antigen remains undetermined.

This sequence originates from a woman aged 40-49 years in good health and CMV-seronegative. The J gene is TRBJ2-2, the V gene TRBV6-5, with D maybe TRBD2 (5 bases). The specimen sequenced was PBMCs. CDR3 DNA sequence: TGTGCCAGCAGTTACGAGACACCCGGAGGTACCGGGGAGCTGTTTTTT. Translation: CASSYETPGGTGELFF.